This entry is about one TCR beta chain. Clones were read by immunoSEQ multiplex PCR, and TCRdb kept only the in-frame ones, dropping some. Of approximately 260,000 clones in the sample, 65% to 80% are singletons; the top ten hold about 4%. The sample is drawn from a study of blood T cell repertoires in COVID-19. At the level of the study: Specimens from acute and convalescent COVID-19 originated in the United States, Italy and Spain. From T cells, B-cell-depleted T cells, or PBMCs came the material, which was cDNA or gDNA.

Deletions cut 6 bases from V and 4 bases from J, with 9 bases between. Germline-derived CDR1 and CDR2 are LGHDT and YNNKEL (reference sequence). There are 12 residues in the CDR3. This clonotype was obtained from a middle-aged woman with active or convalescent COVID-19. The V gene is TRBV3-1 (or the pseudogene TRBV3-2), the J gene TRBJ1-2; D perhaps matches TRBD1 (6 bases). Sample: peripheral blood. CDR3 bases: TGTGCCAGCAGTGGGGGCGGCTATGGCTACACCTTC. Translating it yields CASSGGGYGYTF.